This TCR beta chain derives from a study of blood T cell repertoires in COVID-19. At the level of the study: Italy, Spain and the United States were the sources of the convalescent and acute COVID-19 samples. PBMCs, B-cell-depleted T cells, or T cells provided the cDNA or gDNA that made up the material.

Measured with immunoSEQ multiplex PCR; TCRdb has only the in-frame clones, and not every one. Seen here are 200,000 to 300,000 clones, 85% to 90% observed once, and the top ten hold over 1.5%. The CDR3 length is 11 residues. The germline V and J ends were trimmed by 8 bases and 7 bases, with 14 bases remaining between them. Germline V CDR1 and CDR2: DFQATT, SNEGSKA (reference sequence). The V and J genes are TRBV20-1 and TRBJ1-2, with D unclear. This TCR came from a man in his forties who had recovered from COVID-19. Sequencing input: PBMCs or T cells enriched from blood (not recorded which). The CDR3 loop reads CSTMRALGYTF. CDR3 bases: TGCAGTACAATGAGGGCACTTGGCTACACCTTC.